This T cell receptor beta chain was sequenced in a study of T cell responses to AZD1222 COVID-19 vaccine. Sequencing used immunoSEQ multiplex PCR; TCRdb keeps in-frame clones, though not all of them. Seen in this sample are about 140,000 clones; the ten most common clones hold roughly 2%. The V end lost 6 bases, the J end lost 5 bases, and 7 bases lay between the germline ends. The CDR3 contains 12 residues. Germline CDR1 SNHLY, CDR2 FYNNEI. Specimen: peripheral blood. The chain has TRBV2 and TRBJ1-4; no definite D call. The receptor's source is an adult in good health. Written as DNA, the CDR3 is TGTGCCAGCAGAAGTGGAAATGAAAAACTGTTTTTT. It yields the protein CASRSGNEKLFF.